A selection of T cell receptor beta chains follows, all from one sample in a study of control samples from healthy donors and cancer patients. Some clones are missing from TCRdb's copy, which holds only in-frame ones; the method was immunoSEQ multiplex PCR. The sample contains roughly 47,000 clones, 80% to 90% of which appear only once. Sequencing input: PBMCs. All receptors derive from an older woman with lung cancer. The CDR3 runs from the conserved cysteine through the conserved F or W. The D gene is left open where the match is weak. The size entry is marked missing in some rows and otherwise reads once, few, many or a size class.

CDR3 protein | CDR3 DNA | J gene | clone size | V gene | D gene | CDR3 length
CASSLSNEQFF | TGTGCCAGCAGCTTGAGCAATGAGCAGTTCTTC | TRBJ2-1 | . | TRBV5-6 | . | 11
CAINRGLAANTGELFF | TGTGCCATCAACCGGGGACTAGCGGCGAACACCGGGGAGCTGTTTTTT | TRBJ2-2 | . | TRBV10-3 | TRBD2 | 16
CASSHFGGETQYF | TGTGCCAGCAGCCACTTCGGGGGTGAGACCCAGTACTTC | TRBJ2-5 | . | TRBV3-1/TRBV3-2 | . | 13
CASKLTRTSGNTIYF | TGTGCCAGCAAGTTGACCAGGACATCTGGAAACACCATATATTTT | TRBJ1-3 | few | TRBV6-5 | . | 15
CASSLGTGGANQPQHF | TGTGCCAGCAGCTTGGGGACAGGGGGGGCCAATCAGCCCCAGCATTTT | TRBJ1-5 | . | TRBV5-5 | TRBD1 | 16
CASSLRGPDYEQYF | TGTGCCAGTAGTCTTCGCGGGCCGGACTACGAGCAGTACTTC | TRBJ2-7 | . | TRBV19 | . | 14
CASSPRGRKGEKLFF | TGTGCCAGCAGCCCAAGGGGGAGGAAGGGTGAAAAACTGTTTTTT | TRBJ1-4 | . | TRBV6-2/TRBV6-3 | . | 15
CASSETGRYYGYTF | TGTGCCAGCAGTGAAACAGGGAGGTACTATGGCTACACCTTC | TRBJ1-2 | . | TRBV2 | . | 14
CATSDLEQGKAFF | TGTGCCACCAGTGATTTGGAACAGGGAAAAGCTTTCTTT | TRBJ1-1 | . | TRBV24-1 | . | 13
CASSPGNTEAFF | TGTGCCAGTAGTCCGGGGAACACTGAAGCTTTCTTT | TRBJ1-1 | . | TRBV19 | . | 12
CASSSTARETQYF | TGTGCCAGCAGTTCGACTGCTCGGGAGACCCAGTACTTC | TRBJ2-5 | . | TRBV7-7 | . | 13
CASSPGQGPFQETQYF | TGTGCCAGCAGTCCAGGACAGGGCCCCTTCCAAGAGACCCAGTACTTC | TRBJ2-5 | . | TRBV6-2/TRBV6-3 | TRBD1 | 16
CASSRQYNSPLHF | TGTGCCAGCAGTCGGCAGTATAATTCACCCCTCCACTTT | TRBJ1-6 | . | TRBV25-1 | . | 13
CASGLVLGPGRQFSGYTF | TGTGCTAGTGGTTTGGTATTAGGCCCAGGACGGCAGTTTTCTGGCTACACCTTC | TRBJ1-2 | once | TRBV12-5 | . | 18
CALTQGTNSYEQYF | TGTGCCCTAACTCAGGGGACTAACTCCTACGAGCAGTACTTC | TRBJ2-7 | . | TRBV2 | . | 14
CASSLEQDLVGGEQYF | TGTGCCAGCAGCTTGGAACAGGACTTAGTCGGGGGCGAGCAGTACTTC | TRBJ2-7 | . | TRBV7-6 | . | 16
CASTGDRGTEAFF | TGCGCCAGCACTGGGGACCGGGGCACTGAAGCTTTCTTT | TRBJ1-1 | . | TRBV10-2 | . | 13
CASSFQIINEQFF | TGTGCCAGCAGCTTTCAGATTATCAATGAGCAGTTCTTC | TRBJ2-1 | . | TRBV5-5 | . | 13
CASSLIWDSYEQYF | TGTGCCAGCAGCCTTATCTGGGACAGCTACGAGCAGTACTTC | TRBJ2-7 | . | TRBV11-1 | TRBD1 | 14
CASSGLAGGPSETQYF | TGTGCCAGCAGTGGACTAGCGGGAGGGCCGTCAGAGACCCAGTACTTC | TRBJ2-5 | . | TRBV6-1 | TRBD2 | 16
CAWSVLGKEQFF | TGTGCCTGGAGTGTATTGGGGAAGGAGCAGTTCTTC | TRBJ2-1 | . | TRBV30 | . | 12
CASSLILAGGETQYF | TGCGCCAGCAGCTTGATACTAGCGGGAGGTGAGACCCAGTACTTC | TRBJ2-5 | . | TRBV5-1 | TRBD2 | 15
CASSVAKNTEAFF | TGTGCCAGCAGCGTAGCTAAGAACACTGAAGCTTTCTTT | TRBJ1-1 | . | TRBV9 | . | 13